The subject of this entry is one TCR beta chain. The antigen is not known. Trimming took 2 bases from V and 2 from J; bases not matched to a gene: 16. The CDR3 runs 19 residues. Germline CDR1 reads SGHVS; CDR2 reads FQNEAQ. TCR beta cDNA libraries had unique molecular identifiers. T cells, about 0.95 to 10 million of them, yielded 500,000 or so cDNA molecules. A single record per CDR3 protein comes from TCRdb applying MiXCR to the PCR reads. The sample has about 190,000 distinct CDR3 sequences, 29% seen once. This sample stems from a study of post-analysis software for immune sequencing data. Study background: Both relapsing-remitting and secondary progressive multiple sclerosis featured among the disease courses, as did progressive-relapsing multiple sclerosis. Findings of the study overall: Multiple sclerosis patients showed significantly lower normalized Chao1 diversity than controls did. About 5 TRBV segments occurring more often in patients than controls included TRBV5-6, TRBV5-1 and TRBV20-1.

The chain recombines TRBV7-8 with TRBJ2-5; 8 bases agree with TRBD1. The material sequenced was blood. The TCR comes from a girl younger than 18 with multiple sclerosis. Here the CDR3 reads CASSLRDIGGTGPQETQYF. DNA of the CDR3: TGTGCCAGCAGCTTAAGAGATATTGGTGGGACAGGACCGCAAGAGACCCAGTACTTC.